The clone carrying this TCR beta chain was recorded a few times. The target antigen is unknown. The data were taken from a study of CD8 T cells in ankylosing spondylitis. This CDR3 is built from 13 residues. The V gene's germline CDR1 is DFQATT and CDR2 SNEGSKA (reference sequence). Trimming left V 3 bases short and J 4 bases short, with 10 bases between. Findings and limits, study-wide: A TCR beta motif of fewer than ten highly homologous variants seemed to mark ankylosing spondylitis blood. Relatively rare in peripheral blood, disease-linked clones were also CD8+.

It was by quantitative 5'-RACE with molecular barcodes that TCR beta libraries were made. TCRdb re-analysed the 5' RACE reads in MiXCR, keeping a single row per CDR3 protein. The sample holds roughly 190,000 distinct CDR3 sequences, over 10% seen once. Sequencing was performed on blood, either unsorted or a sorted T cell fraction (not recorded which). The rearrangement uses TRBV20-1 and TRBJ1-3, with D hard to call. This TCR came from a male donor with ankylosing spondylitis or in good health (not recorded which). The CDR3 is CSAREGIGNTIYF. In DNA form, the CDR3 reads TGCAGTGCTAGGGAGGGTATAGGAAACACCATATATTTT.